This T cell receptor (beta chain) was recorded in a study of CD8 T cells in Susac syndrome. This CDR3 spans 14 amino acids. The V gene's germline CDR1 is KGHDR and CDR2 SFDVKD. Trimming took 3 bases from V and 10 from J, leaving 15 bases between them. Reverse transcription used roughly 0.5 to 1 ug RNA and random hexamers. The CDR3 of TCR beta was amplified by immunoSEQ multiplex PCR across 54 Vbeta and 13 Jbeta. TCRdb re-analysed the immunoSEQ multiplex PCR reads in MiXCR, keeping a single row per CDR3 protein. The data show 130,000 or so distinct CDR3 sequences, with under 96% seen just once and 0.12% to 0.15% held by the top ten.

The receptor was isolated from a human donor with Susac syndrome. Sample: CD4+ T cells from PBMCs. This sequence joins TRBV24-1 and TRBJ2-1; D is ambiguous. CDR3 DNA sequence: TGTGCCACCAGTGATCCCTCTGGACCTGGGGAGCAGTTCTTC. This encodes CATSDPSGPGEQFF.